This is a list of T cell receptor beta chains from one sample in a study of T cells in Graves' hyperthyroidism and ophthalmopathy. TCRdb reprocessed the multiplex PCR reads via MiXCR and lists one record per CDR3 protein. This table has 35,000 to 45,000 distinct CDR3 sequences, 52% appearing once. The material sequenced was blood. The receptors were sampled from a man aged 40-49 years with Graves' ophthalmopathy. Both conserved end residues are part of each CDR3. The D gene is left open where the match is weak. Clone size is not always given. Where it is, it says once, few, many or a class for expanded clones.

>TRBV20-1|TRBJ2-1|TRBD2|NA
CSAGTSGRSNEQFF
TGCAGTGCAGGGACTAGCGGCAGGAGCAATGAGCAGTTCTTC
>TRBV7-6|TRBJ2-7|TRBD2|NA
CACGGAPPCSYEQYF
TGTGCATGCGGGGGTGCACCTCCGTGCTCCTACGAGCAGTACTTC
>TRBV28|TRBJ1-1|TRBD1|many
CASRSGTGGLNTEAFF
TGTGCCAGCAGGTCCGGGACAGGGGGCCTGAACACTGAAGCTTTCTTT
>TRBV9|TRBJ2-2|NA|NA
CASGAEGTGELFF
TGTGCCAGCGGGGCAGAGGGCACCGGGGAGCTGTTTTTT
>TRBV6-2/TRBV6-3|TRBJ2-5|NA|many
CASSYDSSGQETQYF
TGTGCCAGCAGTTACGATTCAAGCGGACAAGAGACCCAGTACTTC
>TRBV20-1|TRBJ1-6|NA|NA
CSARDLYKGVDSPLHF
TGCAGTGCTAGAGATCTATATAAGGGGGTAGATTCACCCCTCCACTTT
>TRBV4-2|TRBJ2-3|TRBD2|many
CASSQRTSATDTQYF
TGTGCCAGCAGCCAGAGGACTAGCGCCACAGATACGCAGTATTTT
>TRBV29-1|TRBJ1-2|TRBD1|medium-sized
CSVEDPEGAGGYTF
TGCAGCGTTGAAGATCCCGAGGGGGCAGGGGGCTACACCTTC
>TRBV2|TRBJ1-6|TRBD1|NA
CASSFGQGDSSPLHF
TGTGCCAGCAGTTTCGGACAGGGGGATAGTTCACCCCTCCACTTT
>TRBV25-1|TRBJ2-7|TRBD1|NA
CARGTVSYEQYF
TGTGCTAGGGGGACAGTCTCCTACGAGCAGTACTTC
>TRBV5-1|TRBJ2-6|TRBD1|many
CASSDQTTGGRSGANVLTF
TGCGCCAGCAGCGATCAAACGACAGGGGGTAGGTCTGGGGCCAACGTCCTGACTTTC
>TRBV20-1|TRBJ1-4|NA|NA
CSASTGGEKLFF
TGCAGTGCGTCAACCGGGGGCGAAAAACTGTTTTTT
>TRBV20-1|TRBJ2-5|TRBD2|NA
CSARDGASGLQETQYF
TGCAGTGCTAGAGATGGGGCTAGCGGACTCCAAGAGACCCAGTACTTC
>TRBV10-3|TRBJ2-1|TRBD2|medium-sized
CAIRLAGQYNEQFF
TGTGCCATCAGGCTAGCGGGGCAATACAATGAGCAGTTCTTC
>TRBV9|TRBJ1-2|NA|many
CASSTGGSYGYTF
TGTGCCAGCAGCACAGGAGGATCCTATGGCTACACCTTC
>TRBV29-1|TRBJ2-3|TRBD1|medium-sized
CSVGQGGVDTQYF
TGCAGCGTCGGACAGGGAGGAGTAGATACGCAGTATTTT
>TRBV4-2|TRBJ1-1|NA|many
CASSQDVLLTGGTEAFF
TGTGCCAGCAGCCAAGATGTGCTCTTGACGGGAGGCACTGAAGCTTTCTTT
>TRBV18|TRBJ2-3|TRBD2|NA
CASSPTSGSTDTQYF
TGTGCCAGCTCGCCGACTAGCGGGAGCACAGATACGCAGTATTTT
>TRBV9|TRBJ1-2|NA|NA
CASSVAGGGNYGYTF
TGTGCCAGCAGCGTAGCTGGGGGCGGCAACTATGGCTACACCTTC
>TRBV6-1|TRBJ2-3|TRBD2|many
CASSASGGHTDTQYF
TGTGCCAGCAGTGCTAGCGGGGGCCACACAGATACGCAGTATTTT
>TRBV25-1|TRBJ1-5|TRBD1|medium-sized
CASSGGGNQPQHF
TGTGCCAGCTCAGGGGGAGGGAATCAGCCCCAGCATTTT
>TRBV20-1|TRBJ2-5|NA|many
CSAPTEDLQETQYF
TGCAGTGCCCCGACAGAAGATTTACAAGAGACCCAGTACTTC
>TRBV7-8|TRBJ2-1|TRBD1|NA
CASSSGQGSRNEQFF
TGTGCCAGCAGCTCCGGACAGGGGTCAAGAAATGAGCAGTTCTTC
>TRBV5-8|TRBJ2-7|NA|many
CASSLGAGVDEQYF
TGTGCCAGCAGCTTGGGGGCAGGGGTCGACGAGCAGTACTTC
>TRBV11-2|TRBJ1-5|NA|many
CASSLRPSNQPQHF
TGTGCCAGCAGCTTACGGCCAAGCAATCAGCCCCAGCATTTT
>TRBV28|TRBJ2-7|TRBD1|many
CASSLRQGYEQYF
TGTGCCAGCAGCTTGCGACAGGGCTACGAGCAGTACTTC
>TRBV27|TRBJ1-2|NA|NA
CASSLSRGGYTF
TGTGCCAGCAGTTTATCAAGGGGAGGCTACACCTTC
>TRBV7-3|TRBJ2-1|TRBD2|NA
CASSLAGASYNEQFF
TGTGCCAGCAGCCTAGCGGGAGCCTCCTACAATGAGCAGTTCTTC
>TRBV10-3|TRBJ2-3|NA|NA
CAISEVRADTQYF
TGTGCCATCAGTGAGGTCAGGGCAGATACGCAGTATTTT
>TRBV9|TRBJ2-2|NA|NA
CASSVGGELFF
TGTGCCAGCAGCGTAGGCGGGGAGCTGTTTTTT
>TRBV20-1|TRBJ1-1|TRBD1|NA
CSAWTGNTEAFF
TGCAGTGCCTGGACAGGGAACACTGAAGCCTTCTTT
>TRBV3-1|TRBJ1-4|NA|NA
CASSPTSVLAGEKLFF
TGTGCCAGCAGCCCCACTTCTGTGTTAGCGGGAGAAAAACTGTTTTTT
>TRBV20-1|TRBJ2-1|TRBD2|NA
CSANPASGPHNEQFF
TGCAGTGCTAACCCTGCTAGCGGGCCACACAATGAGCAGTTCTTC
>TRBV29-1|TRBJ1-2|NA|NA
CSVATGSSERYTF
TGCAGCGTTGCGACAGGCTCCTCCGAGCGCTACACCTTC
>TRBV6-1|TRBJ1-5|NA|NA
CASSEWGRGGLPQHF
TGTGCCAGCAGTGAATGGGGAAGGGGAGGCCTGCCCCAGCATTTT
>TRBV5-6|TRBJ2-2|NA|once
CASSQGGTRRELFF
TGTGCCAGCAGCCAAGGGGGAACCCGCAGGGAGCTGTTTTTT
>TRBV28|TRBJ2-3|TRBD2|many
CASRSSPGLAEDTQYF
TGTGCCAGCAGATCATCTCCGGGACTAGCGGAAGATACGCAGTATTTT
>TRBV7-8|TRBJ2-7|NA|medium-sized
CASSLYRETPEQYF
TGTGCCAGCAGCTTATACCGGGAAACTCCCGAGCAGTACTTC
>TRBV20-1|TRBJ1-3|NA|NA
CSASSYSSGNTIYF
TGCAGTGCCAGCAGCTACAGCTCTGGAAACACCATATATTTT
>TRBV5-1|TRBJ2-7|TRBD2|NA
CASSFGTSGGGHEQYF
TGCGCCAGCAGCTTCGGGACTAGCGGGGGTGGACACGAGCAGTACTTC
>TRBV24-1|TRBJ2-7|TRBD1|NA
CATSERDRWHEQYF
TGTGCCACCAGTGAGCGGGACAGGTGGCACGAGCAGTACTTC
>TRBV9|TRBJ2-3|TRBD2|NA
CASSATSGRRDTQYF
TGTGCCAGCAGCGCCACTAGCGGGAGGCGAGATACGCAGTATTTT
>TRBV7-9|TRBJ1-4|NA|NA
CASSLNRGAYNEKLFF
TGTGCCAGCAGCTTAAATCGCGGGGCCTATAATGAAAAACTGTTTTTT
>TRBV7-9|TRBJ1-2|TRBD1|NA
CASSWSTGMAGYTF
TGTGCCAGCAGCTGGTCGACAGGGATGGCTGGCTACACCTTC
>TRBV20-1|TRBJ2-2|NA|NA
CNAPRGGKTGELFF
TGCAATGCCCCCCGTGGCGGAAAAACCGGGGAGCTGTTTTTT
>TRBV20-1|TRBJ2-5|NA|NA
CSARTGETQYF
TGCAGTGCTAGGACAGGAGAGACCCAGTACTTC
>TRBV5-1|TRBJ1-1|NA|many
CASSQQTGRLSGGEAFF
TGCGCCAGCAGCCAACAAACAGGGCGCCTGAGTGGGGGTGAAGCTTTCTTT
>TRBV29-1|TRBJ2-7|NA|NA
CSVVTGVGEQCF
TGCAGCGTTGTCACCGGGGTGGGCGAGCAGTGCTTC
>TRBV30|TRBJ1-4|TRBD1|few
CAWGGQLNEKLFF
TGTGCCTGGGGGGGACAGCTTAATGAAAAACTGTTTTTT
>TRBV10-2|TRBJ1-5|TRBD1|NA
CASATGDQPQHF
TGCGCCAGCGCGACAGGGGATCAGCCCCAGCATTTT
>TRBV20-1|TRBJ2-3|TRBD2|many
CSARKTSGSVSDTQYF
TGCAGTGCTAGAAAAACTAGCGGGAGTGTATCAGATACGCAGTATTTT
>TRBV7-2|TRBJ2-7|NA|NA
CASSLGAASYEQYF
TGTGCCAGCAGCTTAGGAGCGGCCTCCTACGAGCAGTACTTC
>TRBV20-1|TRBJ1-6|TRBD1|NA
CSARERTGDSPLHF
TGCAGTGCTAGAGAAAGGACAGGGGATTCACCCCTCCACTTT
>TRBV7-6|TRBJ2-1|NA|medium-sized
CASSANTYSEQFF
TGTGCCAGCAGCGCAAACACCTACAGTGAGCAGTTCTTC